This section outlines one TCR beta chain sequence together with its context. Its antigen is unidentified. This record comes from a study of T cells after yellow fever vaccination. Regarding the study as a whole: Clonotypes shared by both compartments, CD4 and CD8, made up a small share. Detected again after the booster were most primary-vaccination clones, at 95% to 98% CD4 and 80% to 90% CD8. Abundant bulk-population clonotypes could contaminate the FACS-sorted repertoires.

The V end lost 3 bases, the J end lost 7 bases, and 19 bases lay between the germline ends. This CDR3 has 15 residues. Germline V gene data show CDR1 as LNHNV and CDR2 as YYDKDF (reference sequence). TCR cDNA, made by 5'RACE template switching, carried an added universal primer site and UMIs. One entry per CDR3 protein results from TCRdb running MiXCR on the 5' RACE reads. The repertoire holds around 530,000 distinct CDR3 sequences, with roughly a sixth as singletons. This specimen was PBMCs, taken about 5 days after the first yellow fever vaccination. This clonotype was sampled from a man between 18 and 35 years old who received the YFV17D yellow fever vaccine. The chain uses TRBV15 and TRBJ2-7, with a tentative D call TRBD2 (7 bases). Here the CDR3 DNA reads TGTGCCACCAGCAGCAGCCGGGGGGCACAAGGGGAGCAGTACGTC. Amino acids: CATSSSRGAQGEQYV.